The 15 T cell receptor beta chains in this list originate from one sample, sequenced in a study of OX40 agonist ivuxolimab in advanced cancers. Sequencing used immunoSEQ multiplex PCR; TCRdb keeps in-frame clones, though not all of them. The table shows about 51,000 clones, with approximately 84% occurring only once. The source was CD4+ or CD8+ T cells sorted from blood, collected in a trial of the OX40 agonist ivuxolimab. Source of these receptors: an adult with an advanced solid tumor such as melanoma, head and neck, liver or kidney cancer.

V and J are TRBV29-1 and TRBJ2-2; weak D call: TRBD2 (6 bases). This CDR3 has 14 residues. In germline, CDR1 is SQVTM, CDR2 ANQGSEA. Trimming left V 8 bases short and J 5 bases short, with 18 bases between. CDR3 sequence reads: CSTDPGGRTGELFF. The CDR3, as DNA: TGCAGCACCGATCCTGGGGGGAGGACCGGGGAGCTGTTTTTT.

V gene TRBV5-5 combines with J gene TRBJ1-1, with 7 bases aligning to TRBD1. Germline CDR1 reads SGHKS; CDR2 reads YYEKEE (reference sequence). With 4 bases clipped from V and 2 bases from J, the junction kept 5 bases outside the gene matches. CDR3 size: 14 residues. The CDR3 here is CASSGYRGNTEAFF. In DNA, the CDR3 is TGTGCCAGCAGCGGTTACAGGGGTAACACTGAAGCTTTCTTT.

The genes are TRBV6-5 and TRBJ2-3; possible D gene TRBD1, 6 bases. V was cut by 6 bases and J by 1 base, with 14 bases left in between. Per germline, CDR1 MNHEY and CDR2 SVGAGI. The CDR3 length is 15 residues. CDR3 DNA: TGTGCCAGCAGCAAGGGGACAAAACGCACAGATACGCAGTATTTT. Translation gives CASSKGTKRTDTQYF.

The chain carries TRBV18 and TRBJ2-1; D not certain. The CDR3 is 14 residues long. Trimming removed 5 bases from V and 1 base from J, with 9 bases in between. Germline-derived CDR1 and CDR2 are KGHSH and LQKENI. The CDR3 DNA is TGTGCCAGCTCAACGATACGTTCCTACAATGAGCAGTTCTTC. Translating gives CASSTIRSYNEQFF.

This chain connects TRBV18 to TRBJ2-3; TRBD1 aligns across 8 bases. V shed 3 bases, J shed 4 bases, and the junction held 9 bases outside the gene matches. This CDR3 has 16 residues. In germline, CDR1 is KGHSH, CDR2 LQKENI. DNA for the CDR3: TGTGCCAGCTCACCCGGACAGGGCCTGATCTCAGATACGCAGTATTTT. Residues: CASSPGQGLISDTQYF.

The rearrangement joins TRBV27 to TRBJ1-1; the D is unclear. Germline V gene lookup returns CDR1 MNHEY and CDR2 SMNVEV (reference sequence). The CDR3 loop spans 13 amino acids. V was pared by 6 bases and J by 4 bases, with 12 bases between. This CDR3 reads CASRRSGSTEAFF. Here the CDR3 DNA reads TGTGCCAGCAGGCGGTCGGGGAGCACTGAAGCTTTCTTT.

The rearrangement uses TRBV2 and TRBJ1-2, with a tentative D call TRBD1 (6 bases). Germline V gene sequence: CDR1 SNHLY, CDR2 FYNNEI. V dropped 3 bases and J dropped 6 bases, with 11 bases sitting between them. The CDR3 consists of 13 residues. This CDR3 reads CASSEQGRDGYTF. In nucleotides, the CDR3 is TGTGCCAGCAGTGAGCAGGGGCGTGATGGCTACACCTTC. Full variable domain (outside the CDR3, taken from reference TRBV2 and TRBJ1-2): EPEVTQTPSHQVTQMGQEVILRCVPISNHLYFYWYRQILGQKVEFLVSFYNNEISEKSEIFDDQFSVERPDGSNFTLKIRSTKLEDSAMYFCASSEQGRDGYTFGSGTRLTVV.

This clone has only one observation. The chain carries TRBV6-6 and TRBJ2-3; TRBD2 matches at 12 bases. The CDR3 runs 14 residues. Germline V gene lookup returns CDR1 MNHNY and CDR2 SVGAGI (reference sequence). V shed 5 bases and J 6 bases; nucleotides not matched to a gene: 3. Written as DNA, the CDR3 is TGTGCCAGCAGTGGACTAGCGGGACGGGATACGCAGTATTTT. It is translated as CASSGLAGRDTQYF.

The rearrangement links TRBV6-1 to TRBJ1-3, with unresolved D. The CDR3 is made up of 12 amino acids. CDR1 MNHNS and CDR2 SASEGT come from the germline V gene. The ends were cut back, 6 bases at V and 4 bases at J, with 7 bases in the middle. As DNA, the CDR3 is TGTGCCAGCAGGGAGCTCGGAAACACCATATATTTT. Encoded protein: CASRELGNTIYF.

This chain joins TRBV5-1 and TRBJ2-2, with D possibly matching TRBD1 (5 bases). With 6 bases removed from V and 5 bases from J, the gap between germline ends came to 14 bases. CDR3 length: 14 residues. CDR1 is SGHRS and CDR2 is YFSETQ in the germline V gene. CDR3 sequence: CASTGQTVTGELFF. The DNA of the CDR3 is TGCGCCAGCACCGGACAAACGGTTACCGGGGAGCTGTTTTTT. The full variable domain, completed using reference TRBV5-1 and TRBJ2-2, is KAGVTQTPRYLIKTRGQQVTLSCSPISGHRSVSWYQQTPGQGLQFLFEYFSETQRNKGNFPGRFSGRQFSNSRSEMNVSTLELGDSALYLCASTGQTVTGELFFGEGSRLTVL.

This chain joins TRBV6-4 and TRBJ1-2; unclear D gene. Germline loops: CDR1 MRHNA, CDR2 SNTAGT. The CDR3 has 13 residues. The V gene lost 5 bases and the J gene lost 5 bases, with 12 bases spanning the gap. The CDR3 DNA sequence: TGTGCCAGCAGTCCCAGCTTGGGATATGGCTACACCTTC. The encoded protein is CASSPSLGYGYTF.

The gene calls are TRBV7-9 and TRBJ2-5, with 8 nucleotides matching TRBD2. V dropped 4 bases and J dropped 3; count of bases not matched to a gene: 1. The CDR3 spans 13 residues. Germline loops: CDR1 SEHNR, CDR2 FQNEAQ (reference sequence). The CDR3 bases are TGTGCCAGCAGCTCGGGGGGGAAAGAGACCCAGTACTTC. This encodes CASSSGGKETQYF.

The chain uses TRBV9 and TRBJ2-3; D perhaps matches TRBD2 (7 bases). This CDR3 has 16 residues. Germline values: CDR1 SGDLS, CDR2 YYNGEE. The V and J ends lost 0 bases and 2 bases respectively, with 13 bases between them. CDR3 region: CASSVGWGGPTDTQYF. DNA for the CDR3: TGTGCCAGCAGCGTAGGGTGGGGGGGGCCCACAGATACGCAGTATTTT.

The rearrangement joins TRBV6-6 to TRBJ2-2; D gene ambiguous. Germline CDR1 is MNHNY and CDR2 is SVGAGI (reference sequence). This CDR3 contains 16 residues. Trimming removed 0 bases from V and 0 bases from J, with 8 bases in between. The CDR3 loop is CASSYSKRTNTGELFF. The CDR3 DNA is TGTGCCAGCAGTTACTCGAAGCGAACGAACACCGGGGAGCTGTTTTTT.

The chain recombines TRBV5-1 with TRBJ2-7; TRBD1 agrees at 8 bases. The germline V gene has CDR1 SGHRS and CDR2 YFSETQ. Germline trimming cut 0 bases from V and 5 bases from J; bases unmatched to any gene: 4. The CDR3 loop spans 14 amino acids. This chain's CDR3 is CASSLDRGSDEQYF. As DNA, the CDR3 is TGCGCCAGCAGCTTGGACAGGGGGTCGGACGAGCAGTACTTC.